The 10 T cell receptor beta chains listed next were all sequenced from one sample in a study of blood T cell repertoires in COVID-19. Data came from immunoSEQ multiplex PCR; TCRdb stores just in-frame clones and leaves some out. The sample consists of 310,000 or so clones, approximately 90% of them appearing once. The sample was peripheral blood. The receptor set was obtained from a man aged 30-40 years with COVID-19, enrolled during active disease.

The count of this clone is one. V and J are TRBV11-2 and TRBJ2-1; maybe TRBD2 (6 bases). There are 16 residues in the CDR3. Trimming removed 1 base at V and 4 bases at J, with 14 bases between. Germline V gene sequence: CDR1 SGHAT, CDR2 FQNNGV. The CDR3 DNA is TGTGCCAGCAGCTTAGCACGCGGGGCCCAATACAATGAGCAGTTCTTC. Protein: CASSLARGAQYNEQFF.

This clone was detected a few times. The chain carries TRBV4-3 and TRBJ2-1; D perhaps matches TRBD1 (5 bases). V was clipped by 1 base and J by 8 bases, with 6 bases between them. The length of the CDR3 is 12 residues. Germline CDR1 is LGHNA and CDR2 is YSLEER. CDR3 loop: CASSQGGHEQFF. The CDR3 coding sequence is TGCGCCAGCAGCCAAGGGGGCCATGAGCAGTTCTTC.

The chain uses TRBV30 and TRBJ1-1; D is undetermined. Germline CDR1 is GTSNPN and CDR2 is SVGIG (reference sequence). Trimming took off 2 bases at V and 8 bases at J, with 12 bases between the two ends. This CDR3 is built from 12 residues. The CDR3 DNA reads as TGTGCCTGGAGTAATCGGGGTTCCGAAGCTTTCTTT. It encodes CAWSNRGSEAFF.

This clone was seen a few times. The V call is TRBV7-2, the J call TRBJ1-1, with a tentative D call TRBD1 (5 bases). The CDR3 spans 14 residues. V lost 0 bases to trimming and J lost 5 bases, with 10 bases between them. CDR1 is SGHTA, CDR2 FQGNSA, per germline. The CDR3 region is CASSLASGRTEAFF. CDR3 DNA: TGTGCCAGCAGCTTAGCGTCAGGGCGTACTGAAGCTTTCTTT.

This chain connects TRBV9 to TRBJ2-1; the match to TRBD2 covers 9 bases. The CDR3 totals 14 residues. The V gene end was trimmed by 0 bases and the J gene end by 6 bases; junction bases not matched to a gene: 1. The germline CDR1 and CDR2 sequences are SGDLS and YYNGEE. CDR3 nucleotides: TGTGCCAGCAGCGTAGGTAGCGGGAGCAATGAGCAGTTCTTC. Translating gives CASSVGSGSNEQFF. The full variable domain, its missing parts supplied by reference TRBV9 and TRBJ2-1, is DSGVTQTPKHLITATGQRVTLRCSPRSGDLSVYWYQQSLDQGLQFLIQYYNGEERAKGNILERFSAQQFPDLHSELNLSSLELGDSALYFCASSVGSGSNEQFFGPGTRLTVL.

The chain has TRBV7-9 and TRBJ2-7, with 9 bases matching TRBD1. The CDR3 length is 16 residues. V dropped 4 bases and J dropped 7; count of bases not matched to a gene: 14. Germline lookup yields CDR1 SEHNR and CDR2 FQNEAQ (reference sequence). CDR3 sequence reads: CASSSTRTGEGREQYF. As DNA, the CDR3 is TGTGCCAGCAGCTCCACCCGGACAGGGGAGGGTCGGGAGCAGTACTTC.

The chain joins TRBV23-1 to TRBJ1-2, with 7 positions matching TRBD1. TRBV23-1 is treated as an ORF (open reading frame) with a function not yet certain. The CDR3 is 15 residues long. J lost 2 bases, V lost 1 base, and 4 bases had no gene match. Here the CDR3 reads CASSQLMGQNYGYTF. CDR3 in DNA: TGCGCCAGCAGTCAATTAATGGGACAGAACTATGGCTACACCTTC.

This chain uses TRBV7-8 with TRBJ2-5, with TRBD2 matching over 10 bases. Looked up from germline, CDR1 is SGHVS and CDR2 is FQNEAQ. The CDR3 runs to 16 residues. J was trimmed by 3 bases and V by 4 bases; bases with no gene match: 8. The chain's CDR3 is CASSSHLAGVKETQYF. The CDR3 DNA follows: TGTGCCAGCAGCTCTCATCTAGCGGGGGTAAAAGAGACCCAGTACTTC.

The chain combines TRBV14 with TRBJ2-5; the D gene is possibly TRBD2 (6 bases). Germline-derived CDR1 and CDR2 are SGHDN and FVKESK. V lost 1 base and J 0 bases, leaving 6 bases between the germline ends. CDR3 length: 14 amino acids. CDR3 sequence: CASSQGLDQETQYF. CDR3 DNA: TGTGCCAGCAGCCAAGGACTAGACCAAGAGACCCAGTACTTC.

The CDR3 nucleotides are TGTGCCAGCAGTTTGGGCAGGGGGATAGCCGGTTCGCGGGAGGCAAGCTACAATGAGCAGTTCTTC. Translating gives CASSLGRGIAGSREASYNEQFF. V usage is TRBV27 and J usage is TRBJ2-1, with TRBD2 as a possible D gene (8 bases). V lost 3 bases to trimming and J lost 3 bases, with 33 bases between them. CDR1 is MNHEY and CDR2 is SMNVEV in the germline V gene (reference sequence). The CDR3 is 22 amino acids.